The T cell receptor beta chain described here comes from a study of human T cells and chemical hapten exposure. The library put unique molecular identifiers onto individual cDNA molecules. One entry per CDR3 protein results from TCRdb running MiXCR on the RACE reads. The sample contains around 120,000 distinct CDR3 sequences, roughly 11% of which appear only once. The sample's time point: patch test 1, 2 weeks after DPC sensitization. Noted treatment: therapeutic diphenylcyclopropenone sensitization with weekly scalp DPC. Sample donors consisted of patients with alopecia, aged 18 to 70 years, who were suitable for DPC. Unfractionated whole blood served as the source for total RNA extraction. Trimming removed 8 bases at V and 1 base at J, with 15 bases between. The CDR3 totals 16 residues.

The V gene is TRBV12-3 or TRBV12-4, the J gene TRBJ2-6; D gene uncertain. The source was whole blood, collected in connection with sensitization to the hapten diphenylcyclopropenone (DPC). The origin of this receptor is a middle-aged woman with alopecia areata. Some clones in this sample may be carry-over from other donors' samples. The CDR3 reads CASAPGIFSGANVLTF. The DNA for the CDR3 is TGTGCCAGCGCCCCGGGTATATTTTCTGGGGCCAACGTCCTGACTTTC.